These 16 T cell receptor beta chains share one sample of origin, sequenced in a study of blood T cell repertoires in COVID-19 (TCRdb year 2020). Library prep was done by the immunoSEQ multiplex PCR assay. This is the immuneACCESS table as TCRdb keeps it, with only in-frame sequences that have V and J called. A part of the clones is gone; compared with another copy, unresolved V genes explain less than half, and the rest is unexplained. The sample contains over 450,000 clones, approximately 89% of them found a single time. The ten largest make up around 0.92% of the sample. Input material: peripheral blood. The receptors here all came from a man between 18 and 29 years old with COVID-19, enrolled during active disease.

The chain uses TRBV7-2 and TRBJ2-3, with 14 bases that match TRBD2. The V gene's germline CDR1 is SGHTA and CDR2 FQGNSA. The V gene end was trimmed by 5 bases and the J gene end by 4 bases; junction bases not matched to a gene: 8. The CDR3 runs to 17 residues. Here the CDR3 reads CASSTGTSGGVADTQYF. The CDR3, as DNA: TGTGCCAGCAGCACAGGGACTAGCGGGGGCGTCGCAGATACGCAGTATTTT.

This sequence joins TRBV5-6 and TRBJ1-2; the D gene is possibly TRBD1 (6 bases). Germline V CDR1 and CDR2: SGHDT, YYEEEE. The V gene lost 0 bases and the J gene lost 8 bases, with 14 bases spanning the gap. The CDR3 consists of 14 residues. CDR3 sequence reads: CASSLGVGTTGYTF. The CDR3 coding sequence is TGTGCCAGCAGCTTGGGGGTTGGGACAACCGGCTACACCTTC.

The rearrangement links TRBV11-3 to TRBJ2-5, with a weak D call TRBD2 (6 bases). Germline assignment: CDR1 SGHNT and CDR2 YENEEA. The CDR3 has 16 amino acids. V was cut by 2 bases and J by 1 base, with 14 bases left in between. The CDR3 DNA sequence: TGTGCCAGCAGCTTATGGAGGGCGGAACCCCAAGAGACCCAGTACTTC. It specifies CASSLWRAEPQETQYF.

This chain uses TRBV29-1 with TRBJ1-2; 8 bases match TRBD1. Germline CDR1 reads SQVTM; CDR2 reads ANQGSEA. The V gene end was trimmed by 4 bases and the J gene end by 6 bases; junction bases not matched to a gene: 7. CDR3 length: 13 residues. CDR3 loop: CSVAWTGSNGYTF. In DNA, the CDR3 is TGCAGCGTTGCGTGGACAGGGTCCAATGGCTACACCTTC.

The chain recombines TRBV5-1 with TRBJ1-2, with D maybe TRBD1 (6 bases). The CDR3 contains 17 residues. V lost 1 base and J lost 0, with 16 bases in between. The germline CDR1 and CDR2 sequences are SGHRS and YFSETQ. In nucleotides, the CDR3 is TGCGCCAGCAGCTTGTCGCCAGGGGAAGGGGCTAACTATGGCTACACCTTC. Amino acids: CASSLSPGEGANYGYTF.

The rearrangement uses TRBV6-5 and TRBJ2-2, with TRBD1 matching over 9 bases. V trimming: 10 bases; J trimming: 9 bases; junction bases outside the gene matches: 12. Germline V gene lookup returns CDR1 MNHEY and CDR2 SVGAGI. The CDR3 runs 14 residues. As DNA, the CDR3 is TGTGCCACCGCGAAATTGGGACAGGGCAGGGAGCTGTTTTTT. As protein: CATAKLGQGRELFF.

The chain couples TRBV3-1 (or the pseudogene TRBV3-2) to TRBJ1-5; D possibly corresponds to TRBD1 (6 bases). Germline values: CDR1 LGHDT, CDR2 YNNKEL (reference sequence). The CDR3 is 14 residues long. With 1 base removed from V and 10 bases from J, the gap between germline ends came to 14 bases. CDR3 sequence (DNA): TGTGCCAGCAGCCAAGGGATCAACAGGGACCCCCAGCATTTT. This codes for CASSQGINRDPQHF.

The CDR3 loop is CASSELGTGGNTEAFF. CDR3 bases: TGCGCCAGCAGTGAGTTGGGGACAGGGGGGAACACTGAAGCTTTCTTT. The chain is built from TRBV10-2 and TRBJ1-1; 11 nucleotides match TRBD1. Germline V CDR1 and CDR2: WSHSY, SAAADI. The CDR3 runs 16 residues. J was trimmed by 1 base and V by 1 base; bases with no gene match: 2.

The V gene is TRBV29-1, the J gene TRBJ2-3; 10 positions agree with TRBD1. The ends lost 3 bases at V and 4 bases at J; junction bases unmatched: 4. The germline V gene encodes CDR1 SQVTM and CDR2 ANQGSEA. The CDR3 is 14 residues long. This CDR3 reads CSVEGGTGADTQYF. As DNA, the CDR3 is TGCAGCGTTGAGGGTGGGACAGGGGCAGATACGCAGTATTTT.

This clone showed up just once. The chain carries TRBV6-5 and TRBJ1-4; TRBD1 matches 10 bases. V dropped 8 bases and J dropped 7; count of bases not matched to a gene: 7. The germline V gene has CDR1 MNHEY and CDR2 SVGAGI. The CDR3 extends over 14 amino acids. The CDR3, as DNA: TGTGCCAGCTATCCCCGGGACAGGGGTGAAAAACTGTTTTTT. This codes for CASYPRDRGEKLFF.

This clone showed up just once. The chain has TRBV5-1 and TRBJ2-3, with 11 bases aligning to TRBD2. The V and J ends lost 1 base and 6 bases, in that order; junction bases with no gene match: 7. Germline assignment: CDR1 SGHRS and CDR2 YFSETQ. The CDR3 covers 16 residues. The CDR3 sequence: CASSLTSGSFTDTQYF. CDR3 sequence (DNA): TGCGCCAGCAGCTTGACTAGCGGGAGCTTCACGGATACGCAGTATTTT.

J is TRBJ2-3 and V is TRBV3-1 (or the pseudogene TRBV3-2); TRBD2 matches 10 bases. The CDR3 is made up of 15 amino acids. V lost 7 bases and J lost 3; bases outside the gene matches: 7. Germline V CDR1 and CDR2: LGHDT, YNNKEL (reference sequence). CDR3 coding DNA: TGTGCCAGCACCCCTAGCGGGAGACGGACAGATACGCAGTATTTT. Protein sequence: CASTPSGRRTDTQYF.

This clone was recorded once. The chain employs TRBV2 and TRBJ2-7, with D perhaps matching TRBD2 (6 bases). V dropped 6 bases and J dropped 0 bases, with 12 bases sitting between them. The CDR3 is made up of 14 amino acids. Germline CDR1 reads SNHLY; CDR2 reads FYNNEI. Here the CDR3 DNA reads TGTGCCAGCAGGTTGGGCGGGGCCTCCTACGAGCAGTACTTC. Translated, it gives CASRLGGASYEQYF. Full variable domain (missing parts from reference TRBV2 and TRBJ2-7): EPEVTQTPSHQVTQMGQEVILRCVPISNHLYFYWYRQILGQKVEFLVSFYNNEISEKSEIFDDQFSVERPDGSNFTLKIRSTKLEDSAMYFCASRLGGASYEQYFGPGTRLTVT.

V gene TRBV2 combines with J gene TRBJ1-6; perhaps TRBD1 as D (5 bases). Trimming removed 4 bases from V and 8 bases from J, with 15 bases in between. The CDR3 has 15 amino acids. CDR1 and CDR2 (germline): SNHLY, FYNNEI. CDR3 region: CASSVAGLRDSPLHF. The DNA for the CDR3 is TGTGCCAGCAGTGTTGCGGGACTTAGGGATTCACCCCTCCACTTT.

This chain uses TRBV19 with TRBJ1-2, with D perhaps TRBD1 (6 bases). The CDR3 extends over 14 amino acids. Between the trimmed V and J ends, which lost 4 bases and 7 bases, there was a span of 16 bases. Germline V lookup: CDR1 LNHDA, CDR2 SQIVND (reference sequence). The CDR3 sequence: CASSSSRGTSGYTF. The CDR3 DNA is TGTGCCAGTAGTAGCAGCAGGGGTACCTCTGGCTACACCTTC.

The chain is built from TRBV3-1 (or the pseudogene TRBV3-2) and TRBJ2-3; no clear D gene. Germline CDR1 LGHDT, CDR2 YNNKEL (reference sequence). The CDR3 contains 13 residues. Trimming pared 1 base from V and 6 bases from J, leaving 8 bases between. The CDR3 DNA sequence: TGTGCCAGCAGCCAAGCTGTAGCCGATACGCAGTATTTT. As protein: CASSQAVADTQYF.